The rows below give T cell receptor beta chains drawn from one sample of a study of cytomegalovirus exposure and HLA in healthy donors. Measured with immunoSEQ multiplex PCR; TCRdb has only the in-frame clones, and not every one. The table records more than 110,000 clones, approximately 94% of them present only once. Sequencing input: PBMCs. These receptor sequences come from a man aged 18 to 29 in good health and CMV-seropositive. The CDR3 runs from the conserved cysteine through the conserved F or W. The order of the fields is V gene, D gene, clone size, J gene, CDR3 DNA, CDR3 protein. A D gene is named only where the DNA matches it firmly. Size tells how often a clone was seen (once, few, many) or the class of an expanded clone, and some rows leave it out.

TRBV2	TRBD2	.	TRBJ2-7	TGTGCCAGCCGGTACCCCGGGACAGGAGAGACTAGCGGGGCCCCGAGCTCCTACGAGCAGTACTTC	CASRYPGTGETSGAPSSYEQYF
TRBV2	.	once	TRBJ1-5	TGTGCCAGCAGTGAAGCGCCGGTTTTACTTAGCAATCAGCCCCAGCATTTT	CASSEAPVLLSNQPQHF
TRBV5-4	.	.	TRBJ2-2	TGTGCCAGCAGCTTTAGAACCGGGGAGCTGTTTTTT	CASSFRTGELFF
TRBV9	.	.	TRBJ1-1	TGTGCCAGCAGCCCCCAGGGACAGAACACTGAAGCTTTCTTT	CASSPQGQNTEAFF
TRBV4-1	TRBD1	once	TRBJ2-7	TGCGCCAGCAGCCAAGAGACAGGGGCATCCTACGAGCAGTACTTC	CASSQETGASYEQYF
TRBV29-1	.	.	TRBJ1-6	TGCAGCGTTAGATCAGACGAGGGTTCACCCCTCCACTTT	CSVRSDEGSPLHF
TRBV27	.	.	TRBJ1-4	TGTGCCAGCAGATTAAACGGACGGGGGGGTAATGAAAAACTGTTTTTT	CASRLNGRGGNEKLFF
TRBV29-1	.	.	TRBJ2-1	TGCAGCGTGGCCCTCGGTAAGAGAGGGGAGGATGAGCAGTTCTTC	CSVALGKRGEDEQFF
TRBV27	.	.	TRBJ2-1	TGTGCCAGCAGTTTTGGGAGAGGGAATGAGCAGTTCTTC	CASSFGRGNEQFF
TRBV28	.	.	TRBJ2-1	TGTGCCAGCAGTTTCGGGCAGGCTCGGACGGGAGTTATGGACAATGAGCAGTTCTTC	CASSFGQARTGVMDNEQFF
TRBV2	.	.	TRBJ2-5	TGTGCCAGCAGTGATGGGCTAAGGGAGACCCAGTACTTC	CASSDGLRETQYF
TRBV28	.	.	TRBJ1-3	TGTGCCAGCAGTTGGGCGAGGGTAGGAAACACCATATATTTT	CASSWARVGNTIYF
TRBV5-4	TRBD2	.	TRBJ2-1	TGTGCCAGCAGTCTTACTAGCGGCTCCTACAATGAGCAGTTCTTC	CASSLTSGSYNEQFF
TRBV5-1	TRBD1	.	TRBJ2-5	TGCGCCAGCACCTTAACAGGGGCTCGAGGAGAGACCCAGTACTTC	CASTLTGARGETQYF
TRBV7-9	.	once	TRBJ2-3	TGTGCCAGCAGCATGTATACAGATACGCAGTATTTT	CASSMYTDTQYF
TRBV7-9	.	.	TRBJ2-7	TGTGCCAGCAGCCCGACAGCCTATCCCTACGAGCAGTACTTC	CASSPTAYPYEQYF
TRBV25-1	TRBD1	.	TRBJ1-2	TGTGCCAGCAGTGACCCACAGGGGACAAAGGACTATGGCTACACCTTC	CASSDPQGTKDYGYTF
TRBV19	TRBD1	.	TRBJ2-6	TGTGCCAGTAGTATAGAGAAGGGACAGGGGGCAATCTCTGGGGCCAACGTCCTGACTTTC	CASSIEKGQGAISGANVLTF
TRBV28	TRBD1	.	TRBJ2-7	TGTGCCAGCAGTTCGGGACAGGGAATGGAAGAGCAGTACTTC	CASSSGQGMEEQYF
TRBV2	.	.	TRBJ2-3	TGTGCCAGCAGCGGGGAGCAAGATACGCAGTATTTT	CASSGEQDTQYF
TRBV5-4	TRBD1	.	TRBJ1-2	TGTGCCAGCAGCCCCGACAGGGATTATGGCTACACCTTC	CASSPDRDYGYTF
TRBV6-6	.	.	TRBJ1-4	TGTGCCAGCAGGTACACTCCGGGAGCTAATGAAAAACTGTTTTTT	CASRYTPGANEKLFF
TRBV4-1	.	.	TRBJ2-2	TGCGCCAGCAGCCAGTACCAGGACTTTGACGGGGAGCTGTTTTTT	CASSQYQDFDGELFF
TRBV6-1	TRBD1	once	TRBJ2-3	TGTGCCAGCGTAGACAGGGGCGGCACAGATACGCAGTATTTT	CASVDRGGTDTQYF
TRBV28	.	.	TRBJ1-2	TGTGCCAGCAGTTTCGAGGCCCTCTATGGCTACACCTTC	CASSFEALYGYTF
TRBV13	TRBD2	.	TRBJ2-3	TGTGCCAGCAGCCCCAGGACTAGCGGGAGAGGTGGGACAGATACGCAGTATTTT	CASSPRTSGRGGTDTQYF
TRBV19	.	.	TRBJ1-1	TGTGCCACAAGACTCCAGGGGCTCACTGAAGCTTTCTTT	CATRLQGLTEAFF
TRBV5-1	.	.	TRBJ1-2	TGCGCCAGCAGCCCAGCAGGGGAAAGGCTTGGCTACACCTTC	CASSPAGERLGYTF
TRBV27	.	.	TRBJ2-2	TGTGCCAGCCTTCCCAAGGACAGAGAGTACACCGGGGAGCTGTTTTTT	CASLPKDREYTGELFF
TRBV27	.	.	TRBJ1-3	TGTGCCAGCAGTTCCCGGGGATTCTCTGGAAACACCATATATTTT	CASSSRGFSGNTIYF
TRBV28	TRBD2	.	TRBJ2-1	TGTGCCAGCAGTCCCCTTTGGGGGACTAGCGGGAGAGGGGCGGGAAACAATGAGCAGTTCTTC	CASSPLWGTSGRGAGNNEQFF
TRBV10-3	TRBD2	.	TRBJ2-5	TGTGCCATCAGTCCGAGCCACGGACTAGCCAAAGAGACCCAGTACTTC	CAISPSHGLAKETQYF
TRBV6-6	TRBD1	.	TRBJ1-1	TGTGCCAGCAGTTACTCGAAAAGGGGCAGGGGGACTGAAGCTTTCTTT	CASSYSKRGRGTEAFF
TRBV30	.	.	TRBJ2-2	TGTGCCCGGGGCCTTAGGGGGAGCCACCCAAACACCGGGGAGCTGTTTTTT	CARGLRGSHPNTGELFF
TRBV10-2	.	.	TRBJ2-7	TGCGCCAGCAGCCCGCAGGGCCAGAGCTACGAGCAGTACTTC	CASSPQGQSYEQYF
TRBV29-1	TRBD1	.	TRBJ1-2	TGCAGCGCCCTTCAGGGGGCGGGTGGCTACACCTTC	CSALQGAGGYTF
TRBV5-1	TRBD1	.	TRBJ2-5	TGCGCCAGCAGCTTACAGGGGATCCAAGAGACCCAGTACTTC	CASSLQGIQETQYF
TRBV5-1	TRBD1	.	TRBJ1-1	TGCGCCAGCAGCCTTAACCTATGGACAGGGGGCACTGAAGCTTTCTTT	CASSLNLWTGGTEAFF
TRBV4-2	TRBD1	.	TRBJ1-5	TGTGCCAGCAGCCCAGGGACAGGTGGCAATCAGCCCCAGCATTTT	CASSPGTGGNQPQHF
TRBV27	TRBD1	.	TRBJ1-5	TGTGCCAGCAGTTTATCGCAGGGGGCGGATCAGCCCCAGCATTTT	CASSLSQGADQPQHF
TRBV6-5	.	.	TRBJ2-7	TGTGCCAGCAGTGCAACAGGGTCCACCGGCGAGCAGTACTTC	CASSATGSTGEQYF
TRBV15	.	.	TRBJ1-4	TGTGCCACCAGCAGATCGGATGAAAAACTGTTTTTT	CATSRSDEKLFF
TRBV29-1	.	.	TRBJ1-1	TGCAGCGTTGTGGAACGGCCTTGGGAGGAAGCTTTCTTT	CSVVERPWEEAFF
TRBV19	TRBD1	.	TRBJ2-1	TGTGCCAGTAGTCTCCGACAGGGGGCCTACAATGAGCAGTTCTTC	CASSLRQGAYNEQFF
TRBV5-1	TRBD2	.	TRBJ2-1	TGCGCCAGCAGCTTGGTCGGGCTAGCGGGAGCCTATGAGCAGTTCTTC	CASSLVGLAGAYEQFF
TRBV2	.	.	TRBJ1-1	TGTGCCAGCAGAGCCTTCCAGCGAGCAAACTCGGAAGCTTTCTTT	CASRAFQRANSEAFF
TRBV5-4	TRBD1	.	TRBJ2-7	TGTGCCAGCAGCTTAGGGACAGCCACCAACGAGCAGTACTTC	CASSLGTATNEQYF
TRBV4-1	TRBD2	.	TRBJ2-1	TGCGCCAGCAGCCAAGACTGGGGGGGCTCCTACAATGAGCAGTTCTTC	CASSQDWGGSYNEQFF
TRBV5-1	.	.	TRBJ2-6	TGCGCCAGCAGCTTGGGGGGCCTATCTGGGGCCAACGTCCTGACTTTC	CASSLGGLSGANVLTF
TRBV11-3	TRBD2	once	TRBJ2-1	TGTGCCAGCAGTCGGACTAGCGGAGGTGAGCAGTTCTTC	CASSRTSGGEQFF
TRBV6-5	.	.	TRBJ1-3	TGTGCCAGCAGATCGACGGGGACAGGAAACACCATATATTTT	CASRSTGTGNTIYF